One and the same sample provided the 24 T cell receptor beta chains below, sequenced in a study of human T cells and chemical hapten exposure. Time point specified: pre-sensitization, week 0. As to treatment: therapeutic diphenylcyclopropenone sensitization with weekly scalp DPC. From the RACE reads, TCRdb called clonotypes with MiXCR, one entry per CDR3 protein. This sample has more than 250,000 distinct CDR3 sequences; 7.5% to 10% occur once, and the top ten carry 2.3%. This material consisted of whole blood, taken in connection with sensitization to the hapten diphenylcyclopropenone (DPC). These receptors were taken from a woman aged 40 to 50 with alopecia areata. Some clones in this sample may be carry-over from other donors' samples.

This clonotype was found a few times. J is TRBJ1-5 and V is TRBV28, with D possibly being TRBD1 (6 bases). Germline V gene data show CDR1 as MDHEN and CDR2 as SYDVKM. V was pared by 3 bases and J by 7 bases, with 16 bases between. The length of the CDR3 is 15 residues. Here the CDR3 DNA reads TGTGCCAGCAGTTTGGCAGGGGTGAGCTCGCAGCCCCAGCATTTT. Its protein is CASSLAGVSSQPQHF. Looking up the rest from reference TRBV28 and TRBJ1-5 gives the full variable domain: DVKVTQSSRYLVKRTGEKVFLECVQDMDHENMFWYRQDPGLGLRLIYFSYDVKMKEKGDIPEGYSVSREKKERFSLILESASTNQTSMYLCASSLAGVSSQPQHFGDGTRLSIL.

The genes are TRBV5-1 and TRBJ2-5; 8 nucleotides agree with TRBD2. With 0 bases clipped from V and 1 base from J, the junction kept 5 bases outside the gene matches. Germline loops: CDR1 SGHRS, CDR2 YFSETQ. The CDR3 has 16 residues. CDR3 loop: CASSLAAAGGQETQYF. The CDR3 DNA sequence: TGCGCCAGCAGCTTGGCGGCGGCGGGGGGCCAAGAGACCCAGTACTTC.

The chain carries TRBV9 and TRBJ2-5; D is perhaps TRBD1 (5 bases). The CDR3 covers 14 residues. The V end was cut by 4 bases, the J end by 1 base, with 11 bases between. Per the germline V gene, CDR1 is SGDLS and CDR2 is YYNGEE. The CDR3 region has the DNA TGTGCCAGCAGCTCTCGACAGATCCAAGAGACCCAGTACTTC. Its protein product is CASSSRQIQETQYF.

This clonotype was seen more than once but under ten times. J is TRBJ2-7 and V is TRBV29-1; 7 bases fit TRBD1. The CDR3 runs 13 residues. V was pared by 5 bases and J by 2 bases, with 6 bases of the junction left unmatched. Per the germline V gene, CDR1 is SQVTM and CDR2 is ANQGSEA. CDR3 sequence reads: CSVRDSLAYEQYF. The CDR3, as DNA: TGCAGCGTTCGGGACAGCCTAGCCTACGAGCAGTACTTC.

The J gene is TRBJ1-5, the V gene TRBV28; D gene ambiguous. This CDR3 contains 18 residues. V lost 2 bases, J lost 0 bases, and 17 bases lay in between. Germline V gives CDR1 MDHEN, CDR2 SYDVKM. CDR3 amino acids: CASSLRQIPTYSNQPQHF. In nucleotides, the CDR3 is TGTGCCAGCAGTTTACGCCAAATTCCGACGTATAGCAATCAGCCCCAGCATTTT.

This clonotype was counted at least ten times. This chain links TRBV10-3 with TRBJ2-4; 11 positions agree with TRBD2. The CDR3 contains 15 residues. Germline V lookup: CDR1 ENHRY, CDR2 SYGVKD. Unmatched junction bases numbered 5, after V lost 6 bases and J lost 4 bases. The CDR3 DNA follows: TGTGCCATCAGCCCCGGGACTAGCGGTAAAAACATTCAGTACTTC. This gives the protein CAISPGTSGKNIQYF.

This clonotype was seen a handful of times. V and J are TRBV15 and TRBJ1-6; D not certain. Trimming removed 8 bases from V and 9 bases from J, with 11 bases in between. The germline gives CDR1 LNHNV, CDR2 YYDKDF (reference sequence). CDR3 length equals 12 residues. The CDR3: CATSLAGSPLHF. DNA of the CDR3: TGTGCCACCTCTCTTGCGGGTTCACCCCTCCACTTT.

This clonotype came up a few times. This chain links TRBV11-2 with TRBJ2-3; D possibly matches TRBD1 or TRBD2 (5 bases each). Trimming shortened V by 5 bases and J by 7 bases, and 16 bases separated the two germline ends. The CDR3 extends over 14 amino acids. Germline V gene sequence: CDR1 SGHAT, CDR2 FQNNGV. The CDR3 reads CASSAGTSSNTQYF. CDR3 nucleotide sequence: TGTGCCAGCAGCGCCGGGACCTCCTCGAATACGCAGTATTTT.

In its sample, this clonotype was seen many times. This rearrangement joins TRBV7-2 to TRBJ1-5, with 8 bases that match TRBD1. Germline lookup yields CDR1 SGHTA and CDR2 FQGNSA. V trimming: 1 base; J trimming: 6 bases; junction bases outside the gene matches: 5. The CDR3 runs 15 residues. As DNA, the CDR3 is TGTGCCAGCAGCTTAGGACAGGGGCTATCTCAGCCCCAGCATTTT. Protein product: CASSLGQGLSQPQHF.

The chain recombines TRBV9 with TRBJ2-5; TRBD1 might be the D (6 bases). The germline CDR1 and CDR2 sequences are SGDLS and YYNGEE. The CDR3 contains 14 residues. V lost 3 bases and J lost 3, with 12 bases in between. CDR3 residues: CASSDRTDEETQYF. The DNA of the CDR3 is TGTGCCAGCAGCGACCGGACAGACGAAGAGACCCAGTACTTC. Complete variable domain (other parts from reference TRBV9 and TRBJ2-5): DSGVTQTPKHLITATGQRVTLRCSPRSGDLSVYWYQQSLDQGLQFLIQYYNGEERAKGNILERFSAQQFPDLHSELNLSSLELGDSALYFCASSDRTDEETQYFGPGTRLLVL.

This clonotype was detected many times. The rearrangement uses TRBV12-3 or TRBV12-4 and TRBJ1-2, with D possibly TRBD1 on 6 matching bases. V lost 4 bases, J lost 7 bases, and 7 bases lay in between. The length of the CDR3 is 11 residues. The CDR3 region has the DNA TGTGCCAGCAGTTCGACAGGTGGCTACACCTTC. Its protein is CASSSTGGYTF.

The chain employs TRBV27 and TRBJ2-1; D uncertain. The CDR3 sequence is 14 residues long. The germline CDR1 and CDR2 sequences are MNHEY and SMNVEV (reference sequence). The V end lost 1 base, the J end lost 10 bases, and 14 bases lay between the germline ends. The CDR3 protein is CASSLWDPIGEQFF. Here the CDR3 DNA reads TGTGCCAGCAGTTTATGGGATCCAATCGGGGAGCAGTTCTTC.

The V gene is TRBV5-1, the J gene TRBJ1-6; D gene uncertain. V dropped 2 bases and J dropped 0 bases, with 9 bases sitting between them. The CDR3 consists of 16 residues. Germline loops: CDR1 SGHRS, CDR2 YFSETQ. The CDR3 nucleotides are TGCGCCAGCAGCTTTGGGGAAAGCTCCTATAATTCACCCCTCCACTTT. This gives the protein CASSFGESSYNSPLHF.

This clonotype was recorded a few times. CDR3 coding DNA: TGTGCCAGCAGCCAAGGGACTAGATACTACAATGAGCAGTTCTTC. Translating gives CASSQGTRYYNEQFF. The genes are TRBV7-2 and TRBJ2-1, with 8 bases lining up with TRBD2. Per germline, CDR1 SGHTA and CDR2 FQGNSA. The V gene end was trimmed by 5 bases and the J gene end by 3 bases; junction bases not matched to a gene: 6. This CDR3 region has 15 residues.

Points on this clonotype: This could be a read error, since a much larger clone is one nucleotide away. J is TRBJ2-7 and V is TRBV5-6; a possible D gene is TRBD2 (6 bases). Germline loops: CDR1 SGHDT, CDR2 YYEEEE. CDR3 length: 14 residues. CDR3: CANSLSREPYEQYF. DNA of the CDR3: TGTGCCAACAGCTTGAGTCGGGAGCCCTACGAGCAGTACTTC.

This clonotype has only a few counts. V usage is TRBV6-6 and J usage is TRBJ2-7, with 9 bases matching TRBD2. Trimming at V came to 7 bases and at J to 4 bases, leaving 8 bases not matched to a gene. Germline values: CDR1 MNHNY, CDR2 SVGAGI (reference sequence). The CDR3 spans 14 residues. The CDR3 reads CASNSGSLRYEQYF. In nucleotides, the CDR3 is TGTGCCAGCAATAGCGGGAGTTTGCGGTACGAGCAGTACTTC.

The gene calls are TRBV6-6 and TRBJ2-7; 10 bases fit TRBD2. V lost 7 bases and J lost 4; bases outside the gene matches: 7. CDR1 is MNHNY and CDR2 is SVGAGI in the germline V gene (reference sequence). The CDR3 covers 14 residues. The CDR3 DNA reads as TGTGCCAGCACCACCCCAGCGGGAGGGTACGAGCAGTACTTC. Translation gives CASTTPAGGYEQYF.

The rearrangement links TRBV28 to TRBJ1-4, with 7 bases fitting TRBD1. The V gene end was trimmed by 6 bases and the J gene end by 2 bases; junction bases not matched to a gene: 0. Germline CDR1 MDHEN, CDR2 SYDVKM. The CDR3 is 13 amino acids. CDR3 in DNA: TGTGCCAGCAGGGACAGGACTAATGAAAAACTGTTTTTT. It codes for CASRDRTNEKLFF.

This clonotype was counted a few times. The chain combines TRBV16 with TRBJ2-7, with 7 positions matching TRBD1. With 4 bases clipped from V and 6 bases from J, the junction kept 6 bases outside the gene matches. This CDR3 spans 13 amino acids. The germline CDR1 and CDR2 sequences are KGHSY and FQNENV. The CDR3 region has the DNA TGTGCCAGCAGCCTAATGACAGGGAGCGAGCAGTACTTC. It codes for CASSLMTGSEQYF.

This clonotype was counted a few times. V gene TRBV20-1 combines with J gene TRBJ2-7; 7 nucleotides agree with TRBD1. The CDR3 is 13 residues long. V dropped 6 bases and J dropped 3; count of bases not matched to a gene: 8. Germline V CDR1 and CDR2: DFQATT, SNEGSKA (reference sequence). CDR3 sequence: CSASGQLDYEQYF. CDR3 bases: TGCAGTGCGTCGGGACAGTTAGACTACGAGCAGTACTTC.

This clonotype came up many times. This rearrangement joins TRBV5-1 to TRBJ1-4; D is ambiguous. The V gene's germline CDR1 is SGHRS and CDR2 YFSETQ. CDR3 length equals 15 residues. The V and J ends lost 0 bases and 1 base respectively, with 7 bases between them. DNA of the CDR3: TGCGCCAGCAGCTTGGATGTAGTAACTAATGAAAAACTGTTTTTT. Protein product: CASSLDVVTNEKLFF.

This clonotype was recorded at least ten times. This chain's CDR3 is CASSLFRYQPQHF. CDR3 in DNA: TGTGCCAGCAGCTTATTCCGGTATCAGCCCCAGCATTTT. The chain combines TRBV7-2 with TRBJ1-5, with no clear D. This CDR3 region has 13 residues. Trimming pared 2 bases from V and 5 bases from J, leaving 7 bases between. Germline CDR1 and CDR2: SGHTA and FQGNSA.

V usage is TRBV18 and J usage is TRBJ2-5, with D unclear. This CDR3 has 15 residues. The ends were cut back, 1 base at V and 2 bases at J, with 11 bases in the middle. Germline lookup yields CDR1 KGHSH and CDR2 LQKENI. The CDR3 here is CASSPQEGSQETQYF. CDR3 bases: TGTGCCAGCTCACCACAGGAAGGTTCGCAAGAGACCCAGTACTTC.

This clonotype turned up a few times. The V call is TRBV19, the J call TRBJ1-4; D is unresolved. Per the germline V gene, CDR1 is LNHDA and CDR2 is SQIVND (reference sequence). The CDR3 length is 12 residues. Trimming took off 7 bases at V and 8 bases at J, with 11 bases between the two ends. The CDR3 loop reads CASTKGLEKLFF. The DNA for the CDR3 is TGTGCCAGTACTAAAGGACTCGAAAAACTGTTTTTT.